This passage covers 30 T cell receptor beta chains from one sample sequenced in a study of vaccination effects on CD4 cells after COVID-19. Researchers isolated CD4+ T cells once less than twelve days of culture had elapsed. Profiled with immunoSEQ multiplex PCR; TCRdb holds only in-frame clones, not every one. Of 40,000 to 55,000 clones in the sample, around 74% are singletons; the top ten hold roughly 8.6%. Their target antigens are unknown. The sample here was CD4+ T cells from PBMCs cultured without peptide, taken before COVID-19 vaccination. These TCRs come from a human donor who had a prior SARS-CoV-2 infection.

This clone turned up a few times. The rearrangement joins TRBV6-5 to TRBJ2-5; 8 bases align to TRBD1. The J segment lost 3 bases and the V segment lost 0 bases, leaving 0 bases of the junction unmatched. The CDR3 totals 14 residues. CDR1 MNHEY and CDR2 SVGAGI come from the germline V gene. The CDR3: CASSYSGQEETQYF. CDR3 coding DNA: TGTGCCAGCAGTTACTCGGGACAGGAAGAGACCCAGTACTTC.

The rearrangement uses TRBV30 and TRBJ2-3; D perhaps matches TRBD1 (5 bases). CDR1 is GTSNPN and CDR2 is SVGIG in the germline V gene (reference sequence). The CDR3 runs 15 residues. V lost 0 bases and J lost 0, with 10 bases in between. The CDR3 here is CAWSVQGISTDTQYF. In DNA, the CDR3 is TGTGCCTGGAGTGTGCAGGGCATAAGCACAGATACGCAGTATTTT.

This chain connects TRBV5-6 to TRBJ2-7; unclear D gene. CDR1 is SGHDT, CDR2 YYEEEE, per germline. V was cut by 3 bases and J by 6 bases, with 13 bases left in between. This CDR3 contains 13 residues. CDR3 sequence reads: CASSSGISREQYF. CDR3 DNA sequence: TGTGCCAGCAGCTCCGGAATTAGCCGCGAGCAGTACTTC.

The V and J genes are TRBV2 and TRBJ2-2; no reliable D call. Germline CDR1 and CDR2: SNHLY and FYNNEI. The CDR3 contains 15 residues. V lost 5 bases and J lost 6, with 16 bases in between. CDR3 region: CASSTTRPKSGELFF. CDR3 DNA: TGTGCCAGCAGTACGACAAGACCAAAGTCCGGGGAGCTGTTTTTT.

The CDR3 loop reads CASGTELLRTGELFF. The DNA of the CDR3 is TGTGCCAGCGGGACAGAACTCCTAAGAACCGGGGAGCTGTTTTTT. The rearrangement joins TRBV7-2 to TRBJ2-2; 7 bases agree with TRBD1. CDR3 length equals 15 residues. V was pared by 8 bases and J by 5 bases, with 11 bases of the junction left unmatched. Germline V gene data show CDR1 as SGHTA and CDR2 as FQGNSA. Together with reference TRBV7-2 and TRBJ2-2, the CDR3 gives the full variable domain: GAGVSQSPSNKVTEKGKDVELRCDPISGHTALYWYRQSLGQGLEFLIYFQGNSAPDKSGLPSDRFSAERTGGSVSTLTIQRTQQEDSAVYLCASGTELLRTGELFFGEGSRLTVL.

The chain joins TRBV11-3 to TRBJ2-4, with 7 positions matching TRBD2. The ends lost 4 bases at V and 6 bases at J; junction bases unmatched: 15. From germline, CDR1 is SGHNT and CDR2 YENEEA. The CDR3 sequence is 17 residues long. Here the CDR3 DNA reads TGTGCCAGCAGCTCCCAGCGGGATCCAACTCGCGGAAACATTCAGTACTTC. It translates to CASSSQRDPTRGNIQYF.

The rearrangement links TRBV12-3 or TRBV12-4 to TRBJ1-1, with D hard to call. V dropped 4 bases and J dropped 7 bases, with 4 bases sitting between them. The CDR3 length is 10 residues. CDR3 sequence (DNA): TGTGCCAGCAGTTCCGGTGAAGCTTTCTTT. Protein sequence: CASSSGEAFF.

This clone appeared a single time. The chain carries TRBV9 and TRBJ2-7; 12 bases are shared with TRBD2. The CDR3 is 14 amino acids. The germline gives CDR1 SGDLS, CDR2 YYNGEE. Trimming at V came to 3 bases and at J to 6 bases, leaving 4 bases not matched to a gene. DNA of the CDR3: TGTGCCAGCAGCGCCCAGACTAGCGGGAGCGAGCAGTACTTC. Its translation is CASSAQTSGSEQYF.

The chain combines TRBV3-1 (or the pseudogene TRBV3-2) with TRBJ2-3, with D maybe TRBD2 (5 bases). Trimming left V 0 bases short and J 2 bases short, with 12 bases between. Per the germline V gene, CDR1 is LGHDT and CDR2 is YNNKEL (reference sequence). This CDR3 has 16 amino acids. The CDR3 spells CASSQDLGLNTDTQYF. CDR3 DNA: TGTGCCAGCAGCCAAGACCTAGGACTTAACACAGATACGCAGTATTTT.

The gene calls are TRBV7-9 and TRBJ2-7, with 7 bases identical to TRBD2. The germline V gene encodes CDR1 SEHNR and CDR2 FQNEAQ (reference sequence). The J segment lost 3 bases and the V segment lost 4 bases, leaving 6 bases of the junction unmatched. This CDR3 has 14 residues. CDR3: CASSSVGGNYEQYF. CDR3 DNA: TGTGCCAGCAGCTCTGTCGGGGGGAACTACGAGCAGTACTTC.

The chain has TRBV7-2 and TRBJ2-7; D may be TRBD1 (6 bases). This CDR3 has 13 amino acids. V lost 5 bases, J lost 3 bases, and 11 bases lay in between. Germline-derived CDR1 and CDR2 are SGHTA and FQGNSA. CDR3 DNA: TGTGCCAGCAGCAAAACAGGGTTCTACGAGCAGTACTTC. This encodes CASSKTGFYEQYF.

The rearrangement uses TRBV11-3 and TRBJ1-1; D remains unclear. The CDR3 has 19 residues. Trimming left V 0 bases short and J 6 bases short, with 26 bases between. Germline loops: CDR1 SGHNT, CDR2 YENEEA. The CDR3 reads CASSLDRFRTGGPPPEAFF. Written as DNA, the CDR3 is TGTGCCAGCAGCTTAGATCGGTTTAGGACGGGTGGGCCACCACCTGAAGCTTTCTTT.

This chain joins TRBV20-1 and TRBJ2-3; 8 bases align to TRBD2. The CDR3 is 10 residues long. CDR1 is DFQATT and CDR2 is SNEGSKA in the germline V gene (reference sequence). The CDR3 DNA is TGCCTCCGGGGGGGCCGGACGCAGTATTTT. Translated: CLRGGRTQYF.

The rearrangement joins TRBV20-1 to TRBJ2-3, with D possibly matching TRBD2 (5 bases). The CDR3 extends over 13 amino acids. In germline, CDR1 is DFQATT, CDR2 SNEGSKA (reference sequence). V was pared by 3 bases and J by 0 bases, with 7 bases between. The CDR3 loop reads CSASGLSTDTQYF. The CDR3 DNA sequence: TGCAGTGCTAGTGGACTTAGCACAGATACGCAGTATTTT.

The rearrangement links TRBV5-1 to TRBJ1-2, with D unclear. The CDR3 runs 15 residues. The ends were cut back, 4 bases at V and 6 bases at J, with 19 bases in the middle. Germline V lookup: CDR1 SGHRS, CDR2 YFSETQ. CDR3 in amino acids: CASSPPLAGINGYTF. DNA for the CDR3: TGCGCCAGCAGCCCGCCGCTTGCTGGGATAAATGGCTACACCTTC.

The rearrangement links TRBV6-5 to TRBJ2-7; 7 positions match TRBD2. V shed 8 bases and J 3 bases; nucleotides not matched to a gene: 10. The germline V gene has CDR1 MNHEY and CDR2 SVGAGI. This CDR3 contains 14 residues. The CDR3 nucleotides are TGTGCCAGCGGAACAGTCGGGGGGTTCTACGAGCAGTACTTC. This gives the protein CASGTVGGFYEQYF.

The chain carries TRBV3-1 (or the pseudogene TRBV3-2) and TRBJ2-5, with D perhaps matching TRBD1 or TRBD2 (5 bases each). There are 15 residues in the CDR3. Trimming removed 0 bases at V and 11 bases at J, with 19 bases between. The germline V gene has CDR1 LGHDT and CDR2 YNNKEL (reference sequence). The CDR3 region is CASSQEAVPGIAQYF. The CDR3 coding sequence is TGTGCCAGCAGCCAAGAAGCGGTACCAGGGATAGCACAGTACTTC.

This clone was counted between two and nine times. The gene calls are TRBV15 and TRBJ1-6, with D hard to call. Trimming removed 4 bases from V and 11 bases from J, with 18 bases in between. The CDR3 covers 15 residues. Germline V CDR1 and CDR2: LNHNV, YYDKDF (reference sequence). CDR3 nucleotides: TGTGCCACCAGCATTCTAAAGGGAGTGTGGGCACCCCTCCACTTT. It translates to CATSILKGVWAPLHF.

The CDR3 is CAWGTSANTDTQYF. The DNA of the CDR3 is TGTGCCTGGGGGACTAGCGCAAACACAGATACGCAGTATTTT. This chain connects TRBV30 to TRBJ2-3; 10 nucleotides agree with TRBD2. This CDR3 region has 14 residues. The V gene end was trimmed by 5 bases and the J gene end by 2 bases; junction bases not matched to a gene: 4. Germline-derived CDR1 and CDR2 are GTSNPN and SVGIG (reference sequence).

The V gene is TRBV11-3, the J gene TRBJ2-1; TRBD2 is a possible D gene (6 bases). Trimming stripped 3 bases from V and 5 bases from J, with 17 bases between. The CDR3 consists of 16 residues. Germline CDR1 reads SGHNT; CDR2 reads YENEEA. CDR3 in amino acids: CASSFGRESSHNEQFF. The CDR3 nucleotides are TGTGCCAGCAGCTTCGGACGGGAGAGTTCTCACAATGAGCAGTTCTTC.

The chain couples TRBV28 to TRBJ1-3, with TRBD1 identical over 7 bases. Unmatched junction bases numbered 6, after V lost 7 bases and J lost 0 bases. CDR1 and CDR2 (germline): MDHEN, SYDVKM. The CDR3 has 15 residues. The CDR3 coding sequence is TGTGCCAGCAAGGGGGCAGGCAGCTCTGGAAACACCATATATTTT. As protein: CASKGAGSSGNTIYF.

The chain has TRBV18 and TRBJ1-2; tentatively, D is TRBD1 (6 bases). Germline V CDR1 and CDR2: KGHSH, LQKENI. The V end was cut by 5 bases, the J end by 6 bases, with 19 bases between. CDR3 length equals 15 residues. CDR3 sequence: CASSYSRTASNGYTF. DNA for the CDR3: TGTGCCAGCTCATACAGCAGGACAGCTAGTAATGGCTACACCTTC.

Here the CDR3 reads CASSVRRNTEAFF. CDR3 in DNA: TGTGCCAGCAGCGTCCGGAGGAACACTGAAGCTTTCTTT. This chain uses TRBV9 with TRBJ1-1; no reliable D call. The germline CDR1 and CDR2 sequences are SGDLS and YYNGEE. The CDR3 is made up of 13 amino acids. V gave up 2 bases and J gave up 1 base, with 6 bases separating them.

The CDR3 here is CASSALRGPGYTF. CDR3 nucleotides: TGTGCCAGCAGTGCGTTGAGGGGGCCTGGCTACACCTTC. The chain is built from TRBV2 and TRBJ1-2; the match to TRBD1 covers 7 bases. The CDR3 loop spans 13 amino acids. Per germline, CDR1 SNHLY and CDR2 FYNNEI. With 4 bases clipped from V and 7 bases from J, the junction kept 6 bases outside the gene matches.

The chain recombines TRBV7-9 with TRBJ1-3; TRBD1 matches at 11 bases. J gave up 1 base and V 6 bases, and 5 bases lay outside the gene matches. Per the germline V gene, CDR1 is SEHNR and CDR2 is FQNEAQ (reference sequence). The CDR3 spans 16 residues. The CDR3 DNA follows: TGTGCCAGCAGTGGGACAGGGGGAATATCTGGAAACACCATATATTTT. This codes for CASSGTGGISGNTIYF.

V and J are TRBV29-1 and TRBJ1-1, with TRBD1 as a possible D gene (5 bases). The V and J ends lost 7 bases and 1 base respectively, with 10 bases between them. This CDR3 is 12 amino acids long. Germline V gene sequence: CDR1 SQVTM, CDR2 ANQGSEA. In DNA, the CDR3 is TGCAGCGGCGGACATACGAACACTGAAGCTTTCTTT. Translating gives CSGGHTNTEAFF.

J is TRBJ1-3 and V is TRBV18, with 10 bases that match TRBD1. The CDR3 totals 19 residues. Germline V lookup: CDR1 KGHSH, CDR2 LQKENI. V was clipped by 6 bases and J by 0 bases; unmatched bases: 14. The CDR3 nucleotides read TGTGCCAGCTCGCCCGGGACAGGGGCTGCGGGAATCTCTGGAAACACCATATATTTT. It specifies CASSPGTGAAGISGNTIYF.

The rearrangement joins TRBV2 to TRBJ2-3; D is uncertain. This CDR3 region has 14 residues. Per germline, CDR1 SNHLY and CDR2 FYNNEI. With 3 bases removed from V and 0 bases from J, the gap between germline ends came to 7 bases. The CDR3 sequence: CASSDPTSTDTQYF. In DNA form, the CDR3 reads TGTGCCAGCAGTGATCCAACTAGCACAGATACGCAGTATTTT.

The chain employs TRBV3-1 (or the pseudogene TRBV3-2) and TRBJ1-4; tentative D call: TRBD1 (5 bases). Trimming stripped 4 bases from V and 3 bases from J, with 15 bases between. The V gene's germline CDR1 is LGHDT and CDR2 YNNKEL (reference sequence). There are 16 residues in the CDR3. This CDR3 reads CASSLSGLGANEKLFF. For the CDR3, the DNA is TGTGCCAGCAGCCTCTCAGGTTTGGGGGCTAATGAAAAACTGTTTTTT.

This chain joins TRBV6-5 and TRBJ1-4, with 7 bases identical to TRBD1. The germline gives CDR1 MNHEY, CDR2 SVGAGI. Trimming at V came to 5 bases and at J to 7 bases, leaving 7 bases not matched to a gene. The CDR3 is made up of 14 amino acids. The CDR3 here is CASSPRDRGEKLFF. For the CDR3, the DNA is TGTGCCAGCAGTCCCCGGGACAGAGGTGAAAAACTGTTTTTT.